The 6 T cell receptor beta chains below come from one sample, sequenced in a study of blood T cells in healthy people across ages. With a J-beta primer mix and a sample-barcoded 5' primer, a second PCR ran roughly 6 to 11 cycles. One entry per CDR3 protein, called by TCRdb with MiXCR from the 5' RACE reads. The table lists approximately 1,100,000 distinct CDR3 sequences, over 35% of them singletons. The sample consisted of blood. These receptors came from a woman in her sixties or seventies in good health.

This clonotype has more than one count but fewer than ten. This rearrangement joins TRBV6-6 to TRBJ2-4; D is possibly TRBD2 (7 bases). The germline V gene encodes CDR1 MNHNY and CDR2 SVGAGI (reference sequence). With 4 bases removed from V and 6 bases from J, the gap between germline ends came to 22 bases. This CDR3 has 17 amino acids. The CDR3 here is CASSSTRGGALRNIQYF. CDR3 sequence (DNA): TGTGCCAGCAGTTCCACCCGAGGGGGGGCCCTGAGAAACATTCAGTACTTC.

The chain links TRBV30 to TRBJ2-3; 7 bases match TRBD1. The V gene end was trimmed by 6 bases and the J gene end by 3 bases; junction bases not matched to a gene: 0. The germline gives CDR1 GTSNPN, CDR2 SVGIG (reference sequence). The length of the CDR3 is 11 residues. The DNA for the CDR3 is TGTGCCTGCAGGGGGACAGATACGCAGTATTTT. This translates into CACRGTDTQYF.

V and J are TRBV24-1 and TRBJ2-5; 10 bases align to TRBD2. CDR1 KGHDR and CDR2 SFDVKD come from the germline V gene. The CDR3 covers 16 residues. Germline trimming cut 2 bases from V and 5 bases from J; bases unmatched to any gene: 7. CDR3 loop: CATSDSSGRGKETQYF. CDR3 DNA sequence: TGTGCCACCAGTGATTCGAGCGGGAGGGGGAAGGAGACCCAGTACTTC.

The chain combines TRBV21-1 with TRBJ2-6; the D call of TRBD1 is as the table states it, not checked on the DNA. TRBV21-1 is an annotated pseudogene. The CDR3 loop spans 18 amino acids. In nucleotides, the CDR3 is TGTGCCAGCAGCAATCCTCGACAGTGTTCGCCTGGGGCCAACGTCCTGACTTTC. Translated, it gives CASSNPRQCSPGANVLTF.

The rearrangement links TRBV3-1 to TRBJ1-1; the match to TRBD1 covers 7 bases. The CDR3 length is 13 residues. The ends lost 7 bases at V and 8 bases at J; junction bases unmatched: 10. Germline CDR1 and CDR2: LGHDT and YNNKEL (reference sequence). The CDR3 DNA is TGTGCCAGCACCTCGACAGGGAGGGTAGAAGCTTTCTTT. Its translation: CASTSTGRVEAFF. The whole variable domain, filled in from reference TRBV3-1 and TRBJ1-1, reads DTAVSQTPKYLVTQMGNDKSIKCEQNLGHDTMYWYKQDSKKFLKIMFSYNNKELIINETVPNRFSPKSPDKAHLNLHINSLELGDSAVYFCASTSTGRVEAFFGQGTRLTVV.

V is TRBV20-1 and J is TRBJ2-5; D call uncertain. This CDR3 spans 12 amino acids. V shed 2 bases and J shed 11 bases, with 15 bases lying between them. Looked up from germline, CDR1 is DFQATT and CDR2 is SNEGSKA (reference sequence). CDR3 protein: CSARTTYNEQYF. CDR3 nucleotide sequence: TGCAGTGCTAGAACAACATACAATGAGCAGTACTTC.